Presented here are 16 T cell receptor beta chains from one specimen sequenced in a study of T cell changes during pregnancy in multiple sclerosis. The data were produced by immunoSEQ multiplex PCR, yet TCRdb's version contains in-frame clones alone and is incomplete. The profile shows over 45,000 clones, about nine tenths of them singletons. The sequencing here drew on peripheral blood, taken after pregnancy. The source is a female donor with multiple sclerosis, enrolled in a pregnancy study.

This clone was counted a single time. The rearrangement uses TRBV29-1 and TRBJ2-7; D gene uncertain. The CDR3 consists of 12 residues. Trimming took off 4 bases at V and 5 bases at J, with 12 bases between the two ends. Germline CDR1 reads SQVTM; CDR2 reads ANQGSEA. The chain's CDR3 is CSVVPVADEQYF. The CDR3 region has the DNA TGCAGCGTTGTCCCAGTCGCGGACGAGCAGTACTTC.

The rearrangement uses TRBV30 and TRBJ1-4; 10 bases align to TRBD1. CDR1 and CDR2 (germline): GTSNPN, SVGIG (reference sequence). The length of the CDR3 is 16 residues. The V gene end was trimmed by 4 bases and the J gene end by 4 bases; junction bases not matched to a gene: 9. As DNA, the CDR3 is TGTGCCTGGATGCCGGGACAGGGGTCTATTAATGAAAAACTGTTTTTT. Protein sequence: CAWMPGQGSINEKLFF.

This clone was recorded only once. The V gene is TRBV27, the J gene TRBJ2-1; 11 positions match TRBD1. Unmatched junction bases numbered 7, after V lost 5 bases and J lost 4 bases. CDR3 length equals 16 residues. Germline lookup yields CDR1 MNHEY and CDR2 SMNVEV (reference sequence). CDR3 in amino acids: CASSPRTGGSYNEQFF. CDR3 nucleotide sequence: TGTGCCAGCAGTCCTCGGACAGGGGGCTCTTACAATGAGCAGTTCTTC.

This CDR3 reads CASRSTGHTEAFF. CDR3 DNA: TGTGCCAGCAGGTCGACAGGACACACTGAAGCTTTCTTT. The chain recombines TRBV7-9 with TRBJ1-1, with a tentative D call TRBD1 (6 bases). The V gene's germline CDR1 is SEHNR and CDR2 FQNEAQ (reference sequence). There are 13 residues in the CDR3. The V end lost 6 bases, the J end lost 3 bases, and 11 bases lay between the germline ends.

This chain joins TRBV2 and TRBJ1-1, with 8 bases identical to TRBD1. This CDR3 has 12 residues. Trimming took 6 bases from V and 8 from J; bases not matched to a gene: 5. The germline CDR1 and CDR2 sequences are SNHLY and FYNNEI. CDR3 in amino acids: CASRAGTGEAFF. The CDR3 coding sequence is TGTGCCAGCAGAGCCGGGACAGGCGAAGCTTTCTTT.

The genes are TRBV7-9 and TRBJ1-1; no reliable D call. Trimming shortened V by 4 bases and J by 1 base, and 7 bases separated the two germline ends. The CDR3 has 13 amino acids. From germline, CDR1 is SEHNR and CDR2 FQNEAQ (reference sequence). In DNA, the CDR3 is TGTGCCAGCAGCTCGTACGGGAACACTGAAGCTTTCTTT. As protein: CASSSYGNTEAFF.

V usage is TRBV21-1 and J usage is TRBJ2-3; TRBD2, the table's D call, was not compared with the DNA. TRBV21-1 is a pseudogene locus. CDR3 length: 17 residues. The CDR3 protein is CASRNPGLAGATDTQYF. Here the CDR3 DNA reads TGTGCCAGCAGGAACCCCGGCCTAGCGGGGGCAACAGATACGCAGTATTTT.

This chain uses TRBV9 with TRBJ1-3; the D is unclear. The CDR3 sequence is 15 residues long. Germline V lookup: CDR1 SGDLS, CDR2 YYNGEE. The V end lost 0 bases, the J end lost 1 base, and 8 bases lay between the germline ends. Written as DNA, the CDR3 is TGTGCCAGCAGCGTAGGGAGCAAGTCTGGAAACACCATATATTTT. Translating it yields CASSVGSKSGNTIYF. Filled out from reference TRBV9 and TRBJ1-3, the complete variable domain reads DSGVTQTPKHLITATGQRVTLRCSPRSGDLSVYWYQQSLDQGLQFLIQYYNGEERAKGNILERFSAQQFPDLHSELNLSSLELGDSALYFCASSVGSKSGNTIYFGEGSWLTVV.

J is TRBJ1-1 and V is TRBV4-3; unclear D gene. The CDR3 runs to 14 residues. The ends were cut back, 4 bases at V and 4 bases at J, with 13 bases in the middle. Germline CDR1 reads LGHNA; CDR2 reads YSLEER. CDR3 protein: CASSLRARVTEAFF. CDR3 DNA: TGCGCCAGCAGCCTGAGGGCTCGGGTCACTGAAGCTTTCTTT.

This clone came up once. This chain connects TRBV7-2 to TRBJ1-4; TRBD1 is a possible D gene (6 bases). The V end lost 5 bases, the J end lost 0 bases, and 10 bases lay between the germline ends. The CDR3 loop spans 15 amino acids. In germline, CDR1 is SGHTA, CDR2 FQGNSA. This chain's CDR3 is CASSQGGATNEKLFF. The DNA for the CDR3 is TGTGCCAGCAGCCAAGGGGGTGCAACTAATGAAAAACTGTTTTTT.

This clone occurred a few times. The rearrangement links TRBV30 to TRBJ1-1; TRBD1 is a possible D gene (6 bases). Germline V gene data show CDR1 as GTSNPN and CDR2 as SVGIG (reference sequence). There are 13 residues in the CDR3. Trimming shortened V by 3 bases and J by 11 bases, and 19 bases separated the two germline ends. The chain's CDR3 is CAWRLTLGAGAFF. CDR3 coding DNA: TGTGCCTGGAGACTAACACTGGGGGCCGGTGCTTTCTTT.

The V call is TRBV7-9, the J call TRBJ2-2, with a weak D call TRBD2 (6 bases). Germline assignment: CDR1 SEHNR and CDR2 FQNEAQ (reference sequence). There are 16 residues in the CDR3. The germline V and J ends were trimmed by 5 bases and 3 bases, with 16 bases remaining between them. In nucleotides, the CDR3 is TGTGCCAGCAGCCCCAGGGCCGGGGGTTACACCGGGGAGCTGTTTTTT. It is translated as CASSPRAGGYTGELFF.

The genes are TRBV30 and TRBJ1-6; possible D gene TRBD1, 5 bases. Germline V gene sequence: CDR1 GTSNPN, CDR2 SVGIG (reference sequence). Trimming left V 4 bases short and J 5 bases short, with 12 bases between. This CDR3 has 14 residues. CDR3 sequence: CAWTRQSDNSPLHF. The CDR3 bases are TGTGCCTGGACAAGACAGTCGGATAATTCACCCCTCCACTTT.

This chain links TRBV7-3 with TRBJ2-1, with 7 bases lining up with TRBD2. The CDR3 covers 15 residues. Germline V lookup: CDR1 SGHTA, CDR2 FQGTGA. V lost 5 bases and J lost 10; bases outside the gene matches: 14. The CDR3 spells CASSQGEAGVEEQFF. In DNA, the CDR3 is TGTGCCAGCAGCCAGGGAGAGGCGGGGGTAGAGGAGCAGTTCTTC.

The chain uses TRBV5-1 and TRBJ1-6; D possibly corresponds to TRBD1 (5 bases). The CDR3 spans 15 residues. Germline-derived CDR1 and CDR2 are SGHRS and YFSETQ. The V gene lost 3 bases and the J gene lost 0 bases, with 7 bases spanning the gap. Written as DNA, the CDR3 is TGCGCCAGCAGCTCTGGGGCCTCCTATAATTCACCCCTCCACTTT. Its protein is CASSSGASYNSPLHF.

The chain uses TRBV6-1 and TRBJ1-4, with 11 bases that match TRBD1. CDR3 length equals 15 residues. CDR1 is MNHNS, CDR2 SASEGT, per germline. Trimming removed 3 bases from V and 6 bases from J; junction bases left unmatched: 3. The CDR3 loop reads CASSDWDRGDEKLFF. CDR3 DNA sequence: TGTGCCAGCAGTGACTGGGACAGGGGGGATGAAAAACTGTTTTTT.